Listed below are T cell receptor beta chains from one sample, sequenced in a study of beta chain features in type 1 diabetes. Clones were read by immunoSEQ multiplex PCR, and TCRdb kept only the in-frame ones, dropping some. Of 600,000 to 700,000 clones listed, under 15% were seen once; the top ten hold about 0.02%. Sequenced material: naive CD4+ T cells from blood. These receptors originate from a man between 18 and 35 years old with type 1 diabetes. CDR3s include the opening cysteine and the closing phenylalanine or tryptophan. D genes are given only for firm matches. Clone size appears in some rows only: once, few, many, or a class for an expanded clone.

abundance	d_gene	v_gene	j_gene	CDR3nt	CDR3aa
.	.	TRBV29-1	TRBJ2-5	TGCAGCGTTGAGAGTGGTGGGAGTGTTGTGACCCAGTACTTC	CSVESGGSVVTQYF
.	.	TRBV2	TRBJ2-2	TGTGCCAGCCTCTTGGGCGGGGAGCTGTTTTTT	CASLLGGELFF
.	TRBD1	TRBV4-2	TRBJ1-4	TGTGCCAGCAGCCAAGGAGACAGGGATGACGAAAAACTGTTTTTT	CASSQGDRDDEKLFF
few	TRBD1	TRBV2	TRBJ2-7	TGTGCCAGCAGTGATCAGGGACAGCCCTACGAGCAGTACTTC	CASSDQGQPYEQYF
few	TRBD1	TRBV19	TRBJ1-2	TGTGCCAGGACGGACAGGGGCTATGGCTACACCTTC	CARTDRGYGYTF
.	TRBD1	TRBV4-2	TRBJ2-5	TGTGCCAGCAGCCAAGATACAGGGGCACTAAAGACCCAGTACTTC	CASSQDTGALKTQYF
.	.	TRBV7-9	TRBJ2-2	TGTGCCAGCAGCTCAGAGTTCAGGGGCAGGGACAACACCGGGGAGCTGTTTTTT	CASSSEFRGRDNTGELFF
few	TRBD2	TRBV28	TRBJ2-1	TGTGCCAGCAGTTTGGGGACTAGTCTAAATGAGCAGTTCTTC	CASSLGTSLNEQFF
few	.	TRBV2	TRBJ2-1	TGTGCCAGCAGTGTTGCGGGGGCGAGGCAGTTCTTC	CASSVAGARQFF
.	.	TRBV7-2	TRBJ1-1	TGTGCCAGCAGCTTAGGAACAGGGAGGACTGAAGCTTTCTTT	CASSLGTGRTEAFF
.	.	TRBV2	TRBJ2-7	TGTGCCAGCAGGACAGCATACCCCTACGAGCAGTACTTC	CASRTAYPYEQYF
few	.	TRBV18	TRBJ1-4	TGTGCCAGCTCACCACCGGGGAGTGTTGCAACTAATGAAAAACTGTTTTTT	CASSPPGSVATNEKLFF
few	.	TRBV27	TRBJ1-6	TGTGCCAGCAGTTTAGGATTAGGCGGGGCTTGGAATTCACCCCTCCACTTT	CASSLGLGGAWNSPLHF
.	.	TRBV2	TRBJ2-2	TGTGCCAGCAGTGAAGAAGGCACCGGGGAGCTGTTTTTT	CASSEEGTGELFF
.	.	TRBV29-1	TRBJ1-1	TGCAGCGTTGAAATACAGGGGAACACTGAAGCTTTCTTT	CSVEIQGNTEAFF
.	.	TRBV18	TRBJ2-1	TGTGCCAGCTCACCGGAGGATGAGCAGTTCTTC	CASSPEDEQFF
.	.	TRBV9	TRBJ2-5	TGTGCCAGCAGCGTAGCGTCGCAGGTGGAGACCCAGTACTTC	CASSVASQVETQYF
.	.	TRBV5-6	TRBJ1-1	TGTGCCAGCAGCTTGTTCGGAGAGCGAAACACTGAAGCTTTCTTT	CASSLFGERNTEAFF
few	TRBD1	TRBV6-1	TRBJ2-3	TGTGCCAGCAGGAGGGGACAGGCCCAAGATACGCAGTATTTT	CASRRGQAQDTQYF
few	.	TRBV25-1	TRBJ1-2	TGTGCCAGCAACCCCTTCGGGACATCTTCTGGCTACACCTTC	CASNPFGTSSGYTF
few	.	TRBV11-2	TRBJ1-1	TGTGCCAGCAGCTTAACCTCAGGAGTGAACACTGAAGCTTTCTTT	CASSLTSGVNTEAFF
few	TRBD1	TRBV27	TRBJ1-2	TGTGCCAGCAGTTTATCCCTTCCGGGACAGGGTCGAGGCTACACCTTC	CASSLSLPGQGRGYTF